This TCR beta chain appears in the sequencing data of a study of OX40 agonist ivuxolimab in advanced cancers. Overall study results and limits: Some of the lowest clonal expansion was seen in partial responders at 0.1-3.0 mg/kg. It was also the case that some nonresponders had low normalized T-cell clonal expansion. Expanded clones belonging to CD8+ T cells outnumbered, on average, those of CD4+.

The germline CDR1 and CDR2 sequences are MNHNY and SVGAGI (reference sequence). This CDR3 spans 11 amino acids. The J segment lost 6 bases and the V segment lost 7 bases, leaving 1 base of the junction unmatched. As regards this clone: Its antigen is as yet unknown.

The protocol was immunoSEQ multiplex PCR, while the TCRdb copy is restricted to in-frame clones and leaves out a portion. The table includes about 20,000 clones, roughly three quarters detected once. The sample consisted of CD4+ or CD8+ T cells sorted from blood, taken in a trial of the OX40 agonist ivuxolimab. This sequence originates from an adult with an advanced solid tumor such as melanoma, head and neck, liver or kidney cancer. This sequence joins TRBV6-6 and TRBJ1-2; 8 bases fit TRBD1. CDR3 nucleotide sequence: TGTGCCAGCATGACAGGGGATGGCTACACCTTC. It is translated as CASMTGDGYTF.